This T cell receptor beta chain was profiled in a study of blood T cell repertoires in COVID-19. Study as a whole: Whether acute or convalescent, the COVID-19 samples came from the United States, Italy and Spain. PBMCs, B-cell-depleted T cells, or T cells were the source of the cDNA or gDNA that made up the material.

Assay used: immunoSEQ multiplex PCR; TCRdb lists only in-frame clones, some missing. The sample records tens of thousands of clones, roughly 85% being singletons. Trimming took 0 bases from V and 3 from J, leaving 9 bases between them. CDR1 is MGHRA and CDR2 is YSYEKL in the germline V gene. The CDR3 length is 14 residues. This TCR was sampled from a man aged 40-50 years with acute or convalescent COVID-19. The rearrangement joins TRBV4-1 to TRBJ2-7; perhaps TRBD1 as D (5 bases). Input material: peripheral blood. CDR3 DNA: TGCGCCAGCAGCCAAGACCCTCAGGGCTACGAGCAGTACTTC. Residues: CASSQDPQGYEQYF.